The 15 T cell receptor beta chains below all came from one sample that was sequenced in a study of blood T cell repertoires in COVID-19. Profiled with immunoSEQ multiplex PCR; TCRdb holds only in-frame clones, not every one. Of approximately 230,000 clones listed, roughly 80% are singletons. Sequencing was done on a sample of peripheral blood. The receptors were sampled from a woman in her forties with active or convalescent COVID-19.

The chain combines TRBV6-5 with TRBJ1-1, with TRBD1 matching over 8 bases. The germline V gene encodes CDR1 MNHEY and CDR2 SVGAGI. This CDR3 has 13 amino acids. With V trimmed by 7 bases and J by 3 bases, 4 bases remained unmatched. CDR3 loop: CASIDRGDTEAFF. The CDR3 DNA follows: TGTGCCAGCATCGACAGGGGTGACACTGAAGCTTTCTTT.

The chain is built from TRBV10-3 and TRBJ2-1; 11 bases agree with TRBD2. This CDR3 comprises 15 residues. J gave up 9 bases and V 0 bases, and 4 bases lay outside the gene matches. Germline CDR1 is ENHRY and CDR2 is SYGVKD. CDR3 protein: CAISESTSGGGEQFF. The CDR3 DNA follows: TGTGCCATCAGTGAGTCTACTAGCGGGGGTGGTGAGCAGTTCTTC.

Ten or more counts support this clone. This rearrangement joins TRBV18 to TRBJ1-1, with 9 bases identical to TRBD1. The germline V gene has CDR1 KGHSH and CDR2 LQKENI. Trimming cost V 6 bases and J 3 bases; bases outside gene matches: 11. This CDR3 has 16 amino acids. CDR3 residues: CASSRSGTGFYTEAFF. The CDR3 DNA reads TGTGCCAGCTCTCGCTCCGGGACAGGGTTTTACACTGAAGCTTTCTTT.

The genes are TRBV5-4 and TRBJ1-3; 7 nucleotides match TRBD1. With V trimmed by 0 bases and J by 2 bases, 5 bases remained unmatched. CDR3 length equals 16 residues. Germline CDR1 SGHNT, CDR2 YYREEE (reference sequence). The CDR3 coding sequence is TGTGCCAGCAGCTTGGGACAGGGCATCGCTGGAAACACCATATATTTT. This codes for CASSLGQGIAGNTIYF.

The chain links TRBV7-9 to TRBJ2-3; D gene unclear. Trimming removed 5 bases at V and 0 bases at J, with 12 bases between. Germline CDR1 SEHNR, CDR2 FQNEAQ (reference sequence). CDR3 length: 15 residues. CDR3 sequence: CASSPSRTSTDTQYF. The CDR3 DNA sequence: TGTGCCAGCAGCCCCTCTCGTACAAGCACAGATACGCAGTATTTT.

This chain connects TRBV12-3 or TRBV12-4 to TRBJ2-1; D gene uncertain. V gave up 6 bases and J gave up 6 bases, with 6 bases separating them. This CDR3 contains 11 residues. DNA for the CDR3: TGTGCCAGCAGCCCTAGCAATGAGCAGTTCTTC. It yields the protein CASSPSNEQFF.

This chain links TRBV5-4 with TRBJ2-2; no clear D gene. The CDR3 covers 13 residues. Deletions cut 3 bases from V and 4 bases from J, with 7 bases between. Germline lookup yields CDR1 SGHNT and CDR2 YYREEE (reference sequence). CDR3 in amino acids: CASSSQFTGELFF. CDR3 sequence (DNA): TGTGCCAGCAGCTCCCAGTTCACCGGGGAGCTGTTTTTT.

The V and J genes are TRBV4-1 and TRBJ2-1, with D uncertain. From germline, CDR1 is MGHRA and CDR2 YSYEKL. The CDR3 sequence is 11 residues long. V was shortened by 11 bases and J by 12 bases, with 17 bases between the two germline ends. The CDR3: CAAGTLVRQFF. The CDR3, as DNA: TGCGCCGCAGGAACGTTGGTACGGCAGTTCTTC.

This chain uses TRBV6-4 with TRBJ2-1; perhaps TRBD2 as D (6 bases). Germline CDR1 and CDR2: MRHNA and SNTAGT. The CDR3 spans 14 residues. V was cut by 6 bases and J by 3 bases, with 12 bases left in between. CDR3 in DNA: TGTGCCAGCAGCCACGGAGGGGTCTACAATGAGCAGTTCTTC. Protein product: CASSHGGVYNEQFF.

J is TRBJ1-2 and V is TRBV28; 8 bases fit TRBD1. V lost 2 bases, J lost 8 bases, and 7 bases stayed unmatched. The CDR3 loop spans 14 amino acids. The germline gives CDR1 MDHEN, CDR2 SYDVKM. CDR3 nucleotide sequence: TGTGCCAGCAGTTTAACAGGGGGTATAGTGGGCTACACCTTC. It is translated as CASSLTGGIVGYTF.

The J gene is TRBJ2-5, the V gene TRBV3-1 (or the pseudogene TRBV3-2); the match to TRBD2 covers 9 bases. This CDR3 comprises 15 residues. V was clipped by 6 bases and J by 2 bases; unmatched bases: 7. Germline lookup yields CDR1 LGHDT and CDR2 YNNKEL (reference sequence). In nucleotides, the CDR3 is TGTGCCAGCAGTCCATCGCGGGGGGGGCAAGAGACCCAGTACTTC. Its protein product is CASSPSRGGQETQYF.

This clone showed up just once. The chain is built from TRBV21-1 and TRBJ1-1; TRBD1 is the table's D call and was not checked against the DNA. TRBV21-1 is deemed a pseudogene. The CDR3 has 15 amino acids. This chain's CDR3 is CASSTGQEPNTEAFF. In DNA, the CDR3 is TGTGCCAGCAGCACGGGACAGGAACCGAACACTGAAGCTTTCTTT.

Only a few counts were recorded for this clone. Additional DNA sequences in this sample encode the identical CDR3. This chain connects TRBV27 to TRBJ1-4, with D maybe TRBD1 (5 bases). The CDR3 has 11 residues. V was pared by 10 bases and J by 7 bases, with 10 bases between. Germline V gives CDR1 MNHEY, CDR2 SMNVEV (reference sequence). The CDR3 region is CATRRGEKLFF. The CDR3 DNA follows: TGTGCCACTCGGAGGGGTGAAAAACTGTTTTTT.

The CDR3 reads CASRSAGGYHQPQHF. CDR3 in DNA: TGTGCCAGCAGATCCGCGGGAGGGTATCATCAGCCCCAGCATTTT. This chain links TRBV28 with TRBJ1-5; D uncertain. V was cut by 6 bases and J by 5 bases, with 17 bases left in between. The V gene's germline CDR1 is MDHEN and CDR2 SYDVKM. The CDR3 loop spans 15 amino acids. Full variable domain (missing parts from reference TRBV28 and TRBJ1-5): DVKVTQSSRYLVKRTGEKVFLECVQDMDHENMFWYRQDPGLGLRLIYFSYDVKMKEKGDIPEGYSVSREKKERFSLILESASTNQTSMYLCASRSAGGYHQPQHFGDGTRLSIL.

The chain links TRBV5-4 to TRBJ1-2, with D tentatively TRBD1 (5 bases). This CDR3 region has 14 residues. The germline V gene has CDR1 SGHNT and CDR2 YYREEE (reference sequence). V lost 0 bases, J lost 4 bases, and 10 bases lay in between. CDR3 DNA: TGTGCCAGCAGCTTGGGGGGCGGAAGCTATGGCTACACCTTC. This translates into CASSLGGGSYGYTF.